This T cell receptor (beta chain) comes out of a study of CD8+CD57+ T cells in acquired aplastic anemia. It was patients with CD8+CD57+ cell expansion by flow cytometry who were chosen for sequencing. In regard to this clonotype: The junction departs from germline at one end; a sequencing error may be responsible.

Germline lookup yields CDR1 SGHVS and CDR2 FNYEAQ. The CDR3 loop spans 13 amino acids. Genomic DNA templated the TCR beta VDJ and CDR3 profiling. Each CDR3 protein is one row after TCRdb ran MiXCR on the reads. The sample records around 430,000 distinct CDR3 sequences, roughly 34% being singletons. Specimen: sorted CD4+, CD8+, or CD8+CD57+ T cells (not recorded which) from PBMCs. This TCR came from a human donor with aplastic anemia. The rearrangement links TRBV7-6 to TRBJ1-1; D perhaps matches TRBD1 (5 bases). DNA for the CDR3: TGCGCCAGCAGCCAAGGCAGGGCCACTGAAGCTTTCTTT. As protein: CASSQGRATEAFF.